This T cell receptor (beta chain) was recorded in a study of blood T cell repertoires in COVID-19. Study in general: Nucleic acid was either cDNA or gDNA, and it came from T cells, B-cell-depleted T cells, or PBMCs.

Individuals aged about 18 to 90 years were recruited from 24 US areas. Donors were grouped by their self-reported clinical history. This CDR3 region has 14 residues. Germline assignment: CDR1 SNHLY and CDR2 FYNNEI. V lost 5 bases and J 6 bases, leaving 16 bases between the germline ends. In the original workflow: Using reference gene primer amplification, nucleated cell counts were estimated. TCRdb's copy holds only in-frame clones and misses some; the assay was immunoSEQ multiplex PCR. That table is the source of V, J and clone size, and D and trimming were worked out from the DNA. This table has about 200,000 clones, 70% to 90% appearing once.

V is TRBV2 and J is TRBJ1-2, with a tentative D call TRBD1 (6 bases). This clonotype was sampled from a woman younger than 35 who had recovered from COVID-19. The sequenced material came from PBMCs or T cells enriched from blood (not recorded which). The CDR3 bases are TGTGCCAGCAGTCGACAGGCATTACCCAATGGCTACACCTTC. As protein: CASSRQALPNGYTF.